This T cell receptor beta chain derives from a study of blood T cell repertoires in COVID-19. The protocol was immunoSEQ multiplex PCR, while the TCRdb copy is restricted to in-frame clones and leaves out a portion. The repertoire holds around 81,000 clones, with about four fifths as singletons. The sequencing sample was made of peripheral blood. The clonotype originates from a human donor in a cohort sampled during active COVID-19.

DNA of the CDR3: TGTGCCAGCAGTGCAGGGGGCCCCCCTGGAAACACCATATATTTT. Residues: CASSAGGPPGNTIYF. The gene calls are TRBV28 and TRBJ1-3, with 8 bases aligning to TRBD1. CDR1 is MDHEN and CDR2 is SYDVKM in the germline V gene. This CDR3 has 15 amino acids. The V segment lost 5 bases and the J segment 2 bases; nucleotides outside the gene matches: 5.